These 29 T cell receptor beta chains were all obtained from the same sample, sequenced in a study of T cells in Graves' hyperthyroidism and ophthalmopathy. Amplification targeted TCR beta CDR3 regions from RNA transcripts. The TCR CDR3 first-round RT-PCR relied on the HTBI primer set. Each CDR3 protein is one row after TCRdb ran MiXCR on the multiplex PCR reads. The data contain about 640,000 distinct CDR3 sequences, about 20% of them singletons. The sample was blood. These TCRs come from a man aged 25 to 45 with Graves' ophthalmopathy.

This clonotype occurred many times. The CDR3 DNA is TGTGCCAGCAGCCAAGGTAGCGGAACCGGGGAGCTGTTTTTT. Its protein is CASSQGSGTGELFF. This chain connects TRBV3-1 to TRBJ2-2; D is possibly TRBD2 (6 bases). CDR1 and CDR2 (germline): LGHDT, YNNKEL (reference sequence). V was pared by 1 base and J by 5 bases, with 8 bases between. This CDR3 contains 14 residues.

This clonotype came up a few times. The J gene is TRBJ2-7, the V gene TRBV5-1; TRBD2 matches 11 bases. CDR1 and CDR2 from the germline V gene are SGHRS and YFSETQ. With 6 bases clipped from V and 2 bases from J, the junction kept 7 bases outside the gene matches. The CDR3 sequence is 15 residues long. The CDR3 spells CASTRLAGGTYEQYF. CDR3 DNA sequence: TGCGCCAGCACTAGGCTAGCGGGAGGTACCTACGAGCAGTACTTC.

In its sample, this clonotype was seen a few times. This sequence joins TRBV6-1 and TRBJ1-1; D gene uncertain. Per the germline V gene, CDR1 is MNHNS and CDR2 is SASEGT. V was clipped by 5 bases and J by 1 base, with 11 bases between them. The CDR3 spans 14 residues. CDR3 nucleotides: TGTGCCAGCAGTCCACCACAGAGGAACACTGAAGCTTTCTTT. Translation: CASSPPQRNTEAFF.

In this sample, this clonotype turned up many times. CDR3 DNA: TGTGCCAGCGTCTCTAGCGGGCTGTCCTACAATGAGCAGTTCTTC. Amino acids: CASVSSGLSYNEQFF. The gene calls are TRBV2 and TRBJ2-1; 8 bases map to TRBD2. The germline V gene encodes CDR1 SNHLY and CDR2 FYNNEI. V trimming: 8 bases; J trimming: 1 base; junction bases outside the gene matches: 7. The CDR3 consists of 15 residues.

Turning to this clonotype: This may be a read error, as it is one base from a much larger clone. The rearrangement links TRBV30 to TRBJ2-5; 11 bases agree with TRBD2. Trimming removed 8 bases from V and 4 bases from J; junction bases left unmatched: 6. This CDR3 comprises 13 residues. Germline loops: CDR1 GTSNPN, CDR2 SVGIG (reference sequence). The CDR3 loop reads CARSTSGIETQYF. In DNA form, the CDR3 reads TGTGCCAGGTCGACTAGCGGGATAGAGACCCAGTACTTC.

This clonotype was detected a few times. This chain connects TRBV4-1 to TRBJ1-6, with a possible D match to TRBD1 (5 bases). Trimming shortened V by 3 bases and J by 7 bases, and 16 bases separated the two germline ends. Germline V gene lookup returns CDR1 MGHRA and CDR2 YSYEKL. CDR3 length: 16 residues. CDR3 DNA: TGCGCCAGCAGCCATGCCTTGCGACAGCTCAATTCACCCCTCCACTTT. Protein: CASSHALRQLNSPLHF.

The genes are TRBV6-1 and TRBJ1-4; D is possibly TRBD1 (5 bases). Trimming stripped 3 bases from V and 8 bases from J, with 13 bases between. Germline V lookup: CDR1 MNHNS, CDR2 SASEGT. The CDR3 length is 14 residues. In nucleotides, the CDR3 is TGTGCCAGCAGTGAGTATCGGACATCCGAAAAACTGTTTTTT. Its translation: CASSEYRTSEKLFF.

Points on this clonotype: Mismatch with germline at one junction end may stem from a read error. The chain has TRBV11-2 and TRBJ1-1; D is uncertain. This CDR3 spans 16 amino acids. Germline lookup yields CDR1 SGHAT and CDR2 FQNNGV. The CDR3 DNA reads TGCGCCAGCAGCCAAGATCTAGGGAACATGAACACTGAAGCTTTCTTT. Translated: CASSQDLGNMNTEAFF.

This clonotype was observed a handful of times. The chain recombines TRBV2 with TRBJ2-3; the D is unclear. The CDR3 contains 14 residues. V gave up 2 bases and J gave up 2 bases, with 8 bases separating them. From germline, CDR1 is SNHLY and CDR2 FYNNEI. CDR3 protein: CASSEFDDTDTQYF. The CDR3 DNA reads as TGTGCCAGCAGTGAATTTGACGACACAGATACGCAGTATTTT.

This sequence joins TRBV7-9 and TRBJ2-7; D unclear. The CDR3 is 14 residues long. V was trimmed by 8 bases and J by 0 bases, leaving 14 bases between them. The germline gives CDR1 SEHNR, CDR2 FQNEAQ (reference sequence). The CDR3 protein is CASADWQASYEQYF. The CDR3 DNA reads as TGTGCCAGCGCTGATTGGCAGGCCTCCTACGAGCAGTACTTC.

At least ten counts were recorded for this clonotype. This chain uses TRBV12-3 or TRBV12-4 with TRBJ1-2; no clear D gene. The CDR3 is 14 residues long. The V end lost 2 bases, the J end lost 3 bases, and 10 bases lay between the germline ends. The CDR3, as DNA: TGTGCCAGCAGTTTATCCGGGAAGTACTATGGCTACACCTTC. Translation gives CASSLSGKYYGYTF.

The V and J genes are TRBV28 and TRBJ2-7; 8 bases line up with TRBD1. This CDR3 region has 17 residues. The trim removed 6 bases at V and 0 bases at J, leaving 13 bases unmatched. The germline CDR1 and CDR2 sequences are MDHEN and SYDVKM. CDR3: CASSPGTGLGASYEQYF. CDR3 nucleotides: TGTGCCAGCAGCCCAGGGACAGGATTAGGGGCCTCCTACGAGCAGTACTTC.

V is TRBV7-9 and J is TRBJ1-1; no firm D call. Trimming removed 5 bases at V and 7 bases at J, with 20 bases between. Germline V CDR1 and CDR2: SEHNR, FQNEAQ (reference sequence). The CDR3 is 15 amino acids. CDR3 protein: CASSPQNNGISEAFF. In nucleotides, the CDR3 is TGTGCCAGCAGCCCCCAGAATAATGGGATCAGTGAAGCTTTCTTT.

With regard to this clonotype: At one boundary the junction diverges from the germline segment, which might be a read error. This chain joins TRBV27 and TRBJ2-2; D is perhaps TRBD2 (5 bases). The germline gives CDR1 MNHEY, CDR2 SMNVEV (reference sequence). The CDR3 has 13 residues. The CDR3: CASSFLGTGEMFF. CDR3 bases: TGTGCCAGCAGTTTTCTGGGCACCGGGGAGATGTTTTTT.

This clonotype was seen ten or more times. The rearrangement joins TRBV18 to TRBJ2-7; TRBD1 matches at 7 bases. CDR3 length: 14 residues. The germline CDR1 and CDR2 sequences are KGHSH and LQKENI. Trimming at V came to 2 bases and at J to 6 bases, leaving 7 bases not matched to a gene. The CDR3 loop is CASSPNKGASEQYF. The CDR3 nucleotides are TGTGCCAGCTCACCAAATAAGGGGGCGTCCGAGCAGTACTTC.

CDR3 amino acids: CASSTKTYLQYF. The CDR3 nucleotides read TGTGCCAGTAGTACTAAGACTTATCTGCAGTATTTT. V gene TRBV19 combines with J gene TRBJ2-3; D call uncertain. This CDR3 region has 12 residues. Germline CDR1 and CDR2: LNHDA and SQIVND (reference sequence). The germline V and J ends were trimmed by 4 bases and 11 bases, with 13 bases remaining between them.

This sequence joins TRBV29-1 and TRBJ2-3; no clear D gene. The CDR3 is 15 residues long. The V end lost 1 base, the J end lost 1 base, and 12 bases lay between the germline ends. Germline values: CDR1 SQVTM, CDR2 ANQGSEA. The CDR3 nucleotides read TGCAGCGTTGAAGTGGTGGCTACCCGCACAGATACGCAGTATTTT. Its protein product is CSVEVVATRTDTQYF.

The CDR3 loop reads CASSWTSGRAGTGELFF. In DNA form, the CDR3 reads TGTGCCAGCAGTTGGACTAGCGGGAGGGCCGGCACCGGGGAGCTGTTTTTT. The chain is built from TRBV6-2 or TRBV6-3 and TRBJ2-2; TRBD2 matches 15 bases. After removal of 4 bases from V and 4 bases from J, the junction contained 4 bases not matched to a gene. Looked up from germline, CDR1 is MNHEY and CDR2 is SVGEGT. There are 17 residues in the CDR3.

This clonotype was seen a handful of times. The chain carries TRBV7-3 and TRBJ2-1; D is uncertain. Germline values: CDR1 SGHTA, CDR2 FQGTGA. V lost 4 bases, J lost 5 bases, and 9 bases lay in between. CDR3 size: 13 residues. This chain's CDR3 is CASSSDLNNEQFF. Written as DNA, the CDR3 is TGTGCCAGCAGCTCGGACCTAAACAATGAGCAGTTCTTC. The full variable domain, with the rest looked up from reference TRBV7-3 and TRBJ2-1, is GAGVSQTPSNKVTEKGKYVELRCDPISGHTALYWYRQSLGQGPEFLIYFQGTGAADDSGLPNDRFFAVRPEGSVSTLKIQRTERGDSAVYLCASSSDLNNEQFFGPGTRLTVL.

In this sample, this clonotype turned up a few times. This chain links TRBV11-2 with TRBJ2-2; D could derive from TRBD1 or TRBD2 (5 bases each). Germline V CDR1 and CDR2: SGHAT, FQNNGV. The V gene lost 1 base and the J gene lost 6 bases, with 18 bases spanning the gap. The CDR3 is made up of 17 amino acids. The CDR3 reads CASSLVPGTSIPGELFF. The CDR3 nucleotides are TGTGCCAGCAGCTTAGTCCCCGGGACGTCGATCCCCGGGGAGCTGTTTTTT. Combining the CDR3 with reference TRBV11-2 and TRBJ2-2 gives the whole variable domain EAGVAQSPRYKIIEKRQSVAFWCNPISGHATLYWYQQILGQGPKLLIQFQNNGVVDDSQLPKDRFSAERLKGVDSTLKIQPAKLEDSAVYLCASSLVPGTSIPGELFFGEGSRLTVL.

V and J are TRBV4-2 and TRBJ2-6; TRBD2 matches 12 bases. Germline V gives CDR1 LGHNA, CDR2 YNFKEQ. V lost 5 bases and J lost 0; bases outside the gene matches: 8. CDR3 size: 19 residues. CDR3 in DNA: TGTGCCAGCAGCATCGGGACTAGCGGGCCCGGCTCTGGGGCCAACGTCCTGACTTTC. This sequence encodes CASSIGTSGPGSGANVLTF.

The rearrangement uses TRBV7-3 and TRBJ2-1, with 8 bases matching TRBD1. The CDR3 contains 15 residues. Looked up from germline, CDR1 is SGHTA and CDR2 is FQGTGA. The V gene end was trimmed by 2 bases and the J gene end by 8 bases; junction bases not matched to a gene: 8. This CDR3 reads CASSLLGGQGDEQFF. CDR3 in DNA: TGTGCCAGCAGCTTATTAGGTGGACAGGGCGATGAGCAGTTCTTC.

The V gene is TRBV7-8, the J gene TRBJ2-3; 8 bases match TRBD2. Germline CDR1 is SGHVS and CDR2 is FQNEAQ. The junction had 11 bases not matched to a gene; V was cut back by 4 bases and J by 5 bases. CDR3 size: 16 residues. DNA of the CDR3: TGTGCCAGCAGCTCCCGACTAGCGTCCGGGTTAGATACGCAGTATTTT. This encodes CASSSRLASGLDTQYF.

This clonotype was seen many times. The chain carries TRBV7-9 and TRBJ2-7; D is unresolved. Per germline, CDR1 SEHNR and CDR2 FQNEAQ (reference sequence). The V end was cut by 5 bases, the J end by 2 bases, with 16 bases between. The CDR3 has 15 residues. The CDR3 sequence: CASSPAAGKTYEQYF. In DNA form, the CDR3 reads TGTGCCAGCAGCCCGGCGGCAGGCAAGACCTACGAGCAGTACTTC.

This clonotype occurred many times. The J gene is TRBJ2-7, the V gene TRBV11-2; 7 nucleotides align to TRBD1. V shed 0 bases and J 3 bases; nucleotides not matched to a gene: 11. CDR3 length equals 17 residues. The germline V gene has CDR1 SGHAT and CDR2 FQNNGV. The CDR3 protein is CASSLDGRDSNFYEQYF. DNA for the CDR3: TGTGCCAGCAGCTTAGACGGCCGGGACAGTAATTTCTACGAGCAGTACTTC.

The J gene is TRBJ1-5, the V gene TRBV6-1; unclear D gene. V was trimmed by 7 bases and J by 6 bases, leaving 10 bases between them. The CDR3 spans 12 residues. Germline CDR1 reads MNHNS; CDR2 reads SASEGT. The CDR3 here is CASISAGQPQHF. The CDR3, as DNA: TGTGCCAGCATTAGTGCAGGTCAGCCCCAGCATTTT.

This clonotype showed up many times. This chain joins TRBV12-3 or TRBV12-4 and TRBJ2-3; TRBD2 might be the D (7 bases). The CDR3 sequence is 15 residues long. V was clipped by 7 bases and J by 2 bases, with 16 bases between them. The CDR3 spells CASTPGGSLTDTQYF. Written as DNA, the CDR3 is TGTGCCAGCACCCCGGGGGGCAGTCTCACAGATACGCAGTATTTT.

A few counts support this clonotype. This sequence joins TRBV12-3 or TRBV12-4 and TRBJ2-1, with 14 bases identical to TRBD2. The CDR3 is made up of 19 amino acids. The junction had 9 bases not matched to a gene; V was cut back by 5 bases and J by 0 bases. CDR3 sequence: CASSARLAGGDPSYNEQFF. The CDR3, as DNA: TGTGCCAGCAGTGCCCGACTAGCGGGAGGGGATCCCTCCTACAATGAGCAGTTCTTC.

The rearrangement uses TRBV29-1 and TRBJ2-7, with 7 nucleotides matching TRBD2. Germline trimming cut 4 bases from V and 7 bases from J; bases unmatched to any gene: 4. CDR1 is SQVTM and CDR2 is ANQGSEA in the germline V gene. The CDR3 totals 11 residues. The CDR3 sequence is CSVALAEEQYF. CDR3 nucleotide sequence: TGCAGCGTTGCCCTAGCGGAAGAGCAGTACTTC.